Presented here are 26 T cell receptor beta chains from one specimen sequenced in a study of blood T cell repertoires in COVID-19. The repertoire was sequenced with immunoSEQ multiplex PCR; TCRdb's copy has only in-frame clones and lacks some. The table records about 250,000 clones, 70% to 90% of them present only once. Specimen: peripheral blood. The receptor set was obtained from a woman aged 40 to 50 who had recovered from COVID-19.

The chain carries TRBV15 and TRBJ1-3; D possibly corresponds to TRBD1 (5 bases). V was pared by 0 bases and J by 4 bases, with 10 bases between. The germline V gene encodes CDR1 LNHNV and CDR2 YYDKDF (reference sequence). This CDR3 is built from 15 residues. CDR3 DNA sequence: TGTGCCACCAGCAGAGATTTAGCAGGGGGAAACACCATATATTTT. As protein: CATSRDLAGGNTIYF.

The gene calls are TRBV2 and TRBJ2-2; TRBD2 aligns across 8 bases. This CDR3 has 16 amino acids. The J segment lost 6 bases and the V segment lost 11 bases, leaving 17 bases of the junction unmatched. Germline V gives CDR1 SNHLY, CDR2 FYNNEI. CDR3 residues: CASKRGAGVVSGELFF. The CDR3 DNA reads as TGTGCCTCCAAGCGGGGAGCGGGAGTAGTTTCCGGGGAGCTGTTTTTT. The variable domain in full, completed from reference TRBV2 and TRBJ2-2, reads EPEVTQTPSHQVTQMGQEVILRCVPISNHLYFYWYRQILGQKVEFLVSFYNNEISEKSEIFDDQFSVERPDGSNFTLKIRSTKLEDSAMYFCASKRGAGVVSGELFFGEGSRLTVL.

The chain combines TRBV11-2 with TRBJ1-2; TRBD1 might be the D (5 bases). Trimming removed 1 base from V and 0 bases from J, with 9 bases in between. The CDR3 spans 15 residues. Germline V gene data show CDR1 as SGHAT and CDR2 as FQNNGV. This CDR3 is CASSLGGRANYGYTF. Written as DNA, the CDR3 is TGTGCCAGCAGCTTAGGGGGCAGAGCTAACTATGGCTACACCTTC. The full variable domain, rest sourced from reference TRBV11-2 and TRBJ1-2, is EAGVAQSPRYKIIEKRQSVAFWCNPISGHATLYWYQQILGQGPKLLIQFQNNGVVDDSQLPKDRFSAERLKGVDSTLKIQPAKLEDSAVYLCASSLGGRANYGYTFGSGTRLTVV.

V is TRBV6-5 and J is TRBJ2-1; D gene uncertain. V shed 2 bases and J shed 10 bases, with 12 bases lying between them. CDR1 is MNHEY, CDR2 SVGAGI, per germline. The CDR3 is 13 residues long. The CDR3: CASSYGGVAEQFF. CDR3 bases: TGTGCCAGCAGTTACGGCGGCGTCGCCGAGCAGTTCTTC.

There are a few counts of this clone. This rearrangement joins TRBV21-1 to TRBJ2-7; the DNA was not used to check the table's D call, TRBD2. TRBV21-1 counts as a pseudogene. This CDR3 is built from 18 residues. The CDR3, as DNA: TGTGCCAGCAGCACCCCAGACGACGTGGGGGGGCGGGAAGGCGAGCAGTACGTC. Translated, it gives CASSTPDDVGGREGEQYV.

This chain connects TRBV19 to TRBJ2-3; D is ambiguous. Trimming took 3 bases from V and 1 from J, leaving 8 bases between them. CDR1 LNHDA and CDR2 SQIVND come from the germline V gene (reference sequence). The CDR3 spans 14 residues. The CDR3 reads CASSIRGGTDTQYF. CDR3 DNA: TGTGCCAGTAGTATCCGCGGAGGCACAGATACGCAGTATTTT.

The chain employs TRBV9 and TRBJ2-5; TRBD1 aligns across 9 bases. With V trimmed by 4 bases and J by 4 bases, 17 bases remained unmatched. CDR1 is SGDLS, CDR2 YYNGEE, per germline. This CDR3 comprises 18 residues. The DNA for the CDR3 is TGTGCCAGCAGCTCAAGGGGGGGGACAGGGATGTCCCGAGAGACCCAGTACTTC. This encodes CASSSRGGTGMSRETQYF.

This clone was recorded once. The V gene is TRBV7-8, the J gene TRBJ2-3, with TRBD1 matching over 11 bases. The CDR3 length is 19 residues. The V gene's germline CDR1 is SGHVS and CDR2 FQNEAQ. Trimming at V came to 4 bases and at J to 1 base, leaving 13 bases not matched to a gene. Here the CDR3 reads CASSSPQGQGVGGTDTQYF. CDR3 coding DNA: TGTGCCAGCAGCTCGCCCCAGGGACAGGGGGTCGGAGGCACAGATACGCAGTATTTT.

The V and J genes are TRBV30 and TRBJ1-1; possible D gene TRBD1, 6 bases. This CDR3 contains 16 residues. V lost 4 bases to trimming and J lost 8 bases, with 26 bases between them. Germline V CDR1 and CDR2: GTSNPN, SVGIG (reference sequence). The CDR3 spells CAWTERSGTWLKEAFF. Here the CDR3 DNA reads TGTGCCTGGACCGAACGCTCCGGGACATGGCTAAAAGAAGCTTTCTTT.

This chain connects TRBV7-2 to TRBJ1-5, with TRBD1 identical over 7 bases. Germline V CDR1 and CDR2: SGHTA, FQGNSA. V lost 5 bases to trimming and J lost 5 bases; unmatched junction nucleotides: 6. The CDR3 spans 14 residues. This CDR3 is CASSPRQGDQPQHF. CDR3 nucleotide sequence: TGTGCCAGCAGCCCCCGACAGGGCGATCAGCCCCAGCATTTT.

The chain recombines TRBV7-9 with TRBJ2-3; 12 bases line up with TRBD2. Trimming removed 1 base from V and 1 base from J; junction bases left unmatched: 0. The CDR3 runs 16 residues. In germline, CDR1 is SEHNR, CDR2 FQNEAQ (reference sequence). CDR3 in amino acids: CASSLGTSGGTDTQYF. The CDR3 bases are TGTGCCAGCAGCTTAGGGACTAGCGGGGGCACAGATACGCAGTATTTT.

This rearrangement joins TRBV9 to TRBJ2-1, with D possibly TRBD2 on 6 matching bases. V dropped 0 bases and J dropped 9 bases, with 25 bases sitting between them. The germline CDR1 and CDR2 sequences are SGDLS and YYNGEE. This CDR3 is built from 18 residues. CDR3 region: CASSVGSWGDSNSGEQFF. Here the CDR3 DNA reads TGTGCCAGCAGCGTAGGTTCATGGGGGGACTCGAATTCTGGTGAGCAGTTCTTC.

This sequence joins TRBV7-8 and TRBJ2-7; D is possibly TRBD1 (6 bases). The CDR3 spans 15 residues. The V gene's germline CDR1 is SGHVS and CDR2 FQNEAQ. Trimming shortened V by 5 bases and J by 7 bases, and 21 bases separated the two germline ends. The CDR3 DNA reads TGTGCCAGCAGCCCCCCGGCAGGGGCACCCCTGGAGCAGTACTTC. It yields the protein CASSPPAGAPLEQYF.

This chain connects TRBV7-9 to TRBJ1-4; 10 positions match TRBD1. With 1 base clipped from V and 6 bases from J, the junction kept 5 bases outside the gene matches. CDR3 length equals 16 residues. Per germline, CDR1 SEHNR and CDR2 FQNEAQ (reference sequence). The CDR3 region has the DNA TGTGCCAGCAGCTTAGGGGGGACAGGGGATGATGAAAAACTGTTTTTT. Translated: CASSLGGTGDDEKLFF.

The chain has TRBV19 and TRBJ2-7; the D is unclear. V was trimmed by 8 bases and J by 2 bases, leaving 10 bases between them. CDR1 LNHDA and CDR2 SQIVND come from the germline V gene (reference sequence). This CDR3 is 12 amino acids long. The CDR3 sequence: CASRRRAYEQYV. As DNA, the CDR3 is TGTGCCAGTCGAAGACGGGCCTACGAGCAGTACGTC.

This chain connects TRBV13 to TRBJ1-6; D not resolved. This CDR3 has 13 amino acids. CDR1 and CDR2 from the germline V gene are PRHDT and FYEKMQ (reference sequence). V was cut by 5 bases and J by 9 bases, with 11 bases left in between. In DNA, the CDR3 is TGTGCCAGCAGCCCACCCGGGAGTTCACCCCTCCACTTT. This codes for CASSPPGSSPLHF.

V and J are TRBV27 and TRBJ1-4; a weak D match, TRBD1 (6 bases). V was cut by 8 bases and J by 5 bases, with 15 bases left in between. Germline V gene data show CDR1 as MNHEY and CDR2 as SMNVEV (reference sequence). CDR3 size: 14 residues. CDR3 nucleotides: TGTGCCAGCGCCCCTCGGACAGCAAATGAAAAACTGTTTTTT. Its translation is CASAPRTANEKLFF. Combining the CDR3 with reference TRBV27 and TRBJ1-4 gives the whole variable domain EAQVTQNPRYLITVTGKKLTVTCSQNMNHEYMSWYRQDPGLGLRQIYYSMNVEVTDKGDVPEGYKVSRKEKRNFPLILESPSPNQTSLYFCASAPRTANEKLFFGSGTQLSVL.

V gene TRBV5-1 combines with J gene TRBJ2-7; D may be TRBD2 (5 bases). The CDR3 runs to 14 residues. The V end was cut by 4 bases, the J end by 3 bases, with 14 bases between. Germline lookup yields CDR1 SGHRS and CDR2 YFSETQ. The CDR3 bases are TGCGCCAGCAGCCCGGCCCGGGGTAGCTACGAGCAGTACTTC. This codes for CASSPARGSYEQYF.

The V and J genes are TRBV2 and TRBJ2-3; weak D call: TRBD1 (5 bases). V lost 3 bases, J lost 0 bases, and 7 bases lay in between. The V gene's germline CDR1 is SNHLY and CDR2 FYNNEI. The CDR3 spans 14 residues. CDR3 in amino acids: CASSEGLSTDTQYF. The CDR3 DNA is TGTGCCAGCAGTGAGGGGCTTAGCACAGATACGCAGTATTTT. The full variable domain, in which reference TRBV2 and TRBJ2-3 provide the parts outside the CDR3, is EPEVTQTPSHQVTQMGQEVILRCVPISNHLYFYWYRQILGQKVEFLVSFYNNEISEKSEIFDDQFSVERPDGSNFTLKIRSTKLEDSAMYFCASSEGLSTDTQYFGPGTRLTVL.

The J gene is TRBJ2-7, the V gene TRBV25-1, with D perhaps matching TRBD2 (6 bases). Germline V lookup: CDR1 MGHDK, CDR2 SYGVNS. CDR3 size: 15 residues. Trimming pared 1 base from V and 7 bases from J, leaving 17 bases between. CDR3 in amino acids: CASSEFEAGTGEQYF. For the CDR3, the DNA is TGTGCCAGCAGTGAATTTGAGGCGGGAACGGGAGAGCAGTACTTC.

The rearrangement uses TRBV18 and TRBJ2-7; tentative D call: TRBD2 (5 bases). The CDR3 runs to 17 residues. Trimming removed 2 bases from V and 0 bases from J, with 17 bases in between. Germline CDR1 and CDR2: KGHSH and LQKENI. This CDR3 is CASSPGVGRGNSYEQYF. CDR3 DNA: TGTGCCAGCTCACCAGGGGTCGGTCGAGGGAACTCCTACGAGCAGTACTTC.

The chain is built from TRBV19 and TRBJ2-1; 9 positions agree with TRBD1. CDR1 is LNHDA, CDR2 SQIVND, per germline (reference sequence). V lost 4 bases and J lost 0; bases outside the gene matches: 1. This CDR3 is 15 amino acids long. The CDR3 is CASSTTGGSYNEQFF. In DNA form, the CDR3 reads TGTGCCAGTAGTACGACAGGGGGCTCCTACAATGAGCAGTTCTTC.

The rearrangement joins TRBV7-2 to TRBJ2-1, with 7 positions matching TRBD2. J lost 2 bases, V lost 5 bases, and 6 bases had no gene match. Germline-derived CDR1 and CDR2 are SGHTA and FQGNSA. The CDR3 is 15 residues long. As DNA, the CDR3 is TGTGCCAGCAGCCCCAGCGGGGCCCCCTACAATGAGCAGTTCTTC. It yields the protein CASSPSGAPYNEQFF.

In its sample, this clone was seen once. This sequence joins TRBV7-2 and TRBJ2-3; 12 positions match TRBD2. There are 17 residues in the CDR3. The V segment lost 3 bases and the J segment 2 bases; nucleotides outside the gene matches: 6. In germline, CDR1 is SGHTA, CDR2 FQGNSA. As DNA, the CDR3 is TGTGCCAGCAGCTTCCGTGGACTAGCGGGACCCACAGATACGCAGTATTTT. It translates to CASSFRGLAGPTDTQYF.

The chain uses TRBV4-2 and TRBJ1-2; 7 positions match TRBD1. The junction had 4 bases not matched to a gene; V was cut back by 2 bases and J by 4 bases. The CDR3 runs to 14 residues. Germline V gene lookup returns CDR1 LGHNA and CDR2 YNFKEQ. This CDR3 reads CASSQQGDGYGYTF. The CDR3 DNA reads TGTGCCAGCAGCCAACAGGGGGACGGCTATGGCTACACCTTC.

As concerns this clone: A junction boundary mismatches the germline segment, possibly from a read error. The CDR3 nucleotides are TGTGCTAGCAGCTTAGCGGGGGGTCCAGCCTACGAGCAGTACTTC. Its protein product is CASSLAGGPAYEQYF. The rearrangement uses TRBV7-7 and TRBJ2-7; TRBD2 matches 10 bases. Germline V gene data show CDR1 as SSHAT and CDR2 as FNYEAQ (reference sequence). The CDR3 extends over 15 amino acids.